Listed here is a single TCR beta chain. This clone has ten or more counts. No antigen is known for it. The input lacks base qualities; no much larger clone sits a single base away. The CDR3 runs 15 amino acids, cysteine and phenylalanine included. Only the CDR3 region is kept as DNA, spanning 45 bases read in frame from base 1. For CDR1 and CDR2, the germline V gene lists LGHNA and YSLEER. The junction shows trimming of 1 base on V and 2 bases on J, and the gene matches do not reach 4 bases of it. This sample was included in a study of OX40 agonist ivuxolimab in advanced cancers. Context from the whole study: Ivuxolimab was an agonistic, fully human IgG2 monoclonal antibody directed against OX40 (CD134), a costimulatory receptor. The monotherapy dose-escalation portion (N ≈ 50 patients) of the phase I ivuxolimab trial is reported in the paper. Intravenous ivuxolimab was administered to patients every 2 weeks at six dose levels: 0.01, 0.1, 0.3, 1.5, 3 and 10 mg/kg. Patients were allowed to have had prior anti-PD-1, anti-PD-L1 or anti-CTLA-4 therapy, and about 40% of the dose-escalation patients had been treated with checkpoint inhibitors. In the dose-escalation cohort, roughly 80% of patients were male, and the mean age was about 55 years, with a range of about 23 to 90. The purpose of peripheral TCRbeta sequencing was to test whether ivuxolimab changed TCR sequence diversity and led to clonal T-cell expansion. Three dose-escalation patients achieved partial responses, one with hepatocellular carcinoma and two with cutaneous melanoma. Of the 50 or so patients in dose escalation, some 20 had hepatocellular carcinoma, roughly 15 had melanoma, 9 had renal cell carcinoma and 9 had head and neck cancer. Summary of the overall study and its limitations: Partial responders in the 0.1-3.0 mg/kg groups had among the lowest normalized peripheral clonal expansion, especially among CD8+ T cells. After ivuxolimab, expanded clones were on average more numerous among CD8+ T cells than among CD4+ T cells. Clonal expansion of both CD4+ and CD8+ blood T cells was observed from baseline to week 6 at doses 0.1 to 3.0 mg/kg. The antigen specificity of the peripheral T cells that underwent clonal expansion was not determined. Low levels of normalized T-cell clonal expansion were also shown by some nonresponding patients.

The trial excluded patients who had a history of autoimmune disease or were on systemic immunosuppression. Peripheral blood for TCR sequencing was collected from all dose cohorts at baseline, on cycle 4 day 1, and on cycle 7 day 1. The samples were drawn from a first-in-human, open-label, multicenter phase I dose-escalation trial of ivuxolimab. Adults with locally advanced or metastatic melanoma, renal cell carcinoma, hepatocellular carcinoma or head and neck squamous cell carcinoma were enrolled in the trial. Before TCR sequencing, CD4+ T cells and CD8+ T cells were sorted from peripheral blood as separate populations. For sequencing of the TCRbeta CDR3 region, genomic DNA was extracted from the sorted cells. TCRbeta CDR3 regions were sequenced using the immunoSEQ Assay. In TCRdb, the immuneACCESS table is reduced to in-frame sequences with V and J assigned. These tables do not hold every clone; where another copy was compared, an unresolved V gene accounts for under half, and the others remain unexplained. The sample profile shows about 19,000 clones; 83% of them were found once. About half of the sample lies in the top ten.

This clonotype originated in an adult with an advanced solid tumor such as melanoma, head and neck, liver or kidney cancer. In this chain, TRBV4-3 is recombined with TRBJ2-7, with 8 middle bases fitting TRBD2. The specimen was CD4+ or CD8+ T cells sorted from blood, collected in a trial of the OX40 agonist ivuxolimab. DNA sequence: TGCGCCAGCAGCCAAGCCCTCGGGGGGGCCTACGAGCAGTACTTC. This sequence encodes CASSQALGGAYEQYF.